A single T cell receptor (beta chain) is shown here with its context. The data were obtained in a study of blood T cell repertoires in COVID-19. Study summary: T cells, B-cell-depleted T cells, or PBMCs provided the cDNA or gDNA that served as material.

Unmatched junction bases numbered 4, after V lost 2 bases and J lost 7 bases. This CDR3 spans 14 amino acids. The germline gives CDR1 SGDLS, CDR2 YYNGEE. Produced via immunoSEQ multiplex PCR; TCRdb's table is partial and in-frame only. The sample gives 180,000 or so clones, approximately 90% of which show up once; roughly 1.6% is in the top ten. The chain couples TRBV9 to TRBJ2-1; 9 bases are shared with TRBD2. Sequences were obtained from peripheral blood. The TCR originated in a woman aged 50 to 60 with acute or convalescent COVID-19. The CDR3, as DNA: TGTGCCAGCAGCGTTCTAGCGGGGTTAAATGAGCAGTTCTTC. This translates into CASSVLAGLNEQFF.